The 9 T cell receptor beta chains below all came from one sample that was sequenced in a study of T cell responses to AZD1222 COVID-19 vaccine. Repertoires were generated with immunoSEQ multiplex PCR, while TCRdb's copy carries only in-frame clones and drops some. The data show around 150,000 clones, roughly 90% seen once. The sequencing here drew on peripheral blood, taken 28 days after the second AZD1222 dose. These receptors were taken from an adult who received the AZD1222 COVID-19 vaccine.

The chain employs TRBV5-4 and TRBJ2-7; 7 positions agree with TRBD1. Germline V gene sequence: CDR1 SGHNT, CDR2 YYREEE (reference sequence). The CDR3 extends over 14 amino acids. J gave up 0 bases and V 1 base, and 1 base lay outside the gene matches. CDR3: CASSLKGASYEQYF. CDR3 DNA sequence: TGTGCCAGCAGCTTGAAGGGGGCCTCCTACGAGCAGTACTTC.

This clone was seen a single time. The gene calls are TRBV27 and TRBJ2-1; TRBD2 agrees at 15 bases. This CDR3 is built from 20 residues. J gave up 0 bases and V 3 bases, and 9 bases lay outside the gene matches. From germline, CDR1 is MNHEY and CDR2 SMNVEV (reference sequence). CDR3 nucleotide sequence: TGTGCCAGCAGTTTGACCAGGACTAGCGGGAGGGTCAGCTCCTACAATGAGCAGTTCTTC. Its protein product is CASSLTRTSGRVSSYNEQFF.

The CDR3 DNA reads TGTGCCAGCAGTTTAGACAGTGGGGGATATAATTCACCCCTCCACTTT. It codes for CASSLDSGGYNSPLHF. The V gene is TRBV28, the J gene TRBJ1-6; a weak D match, TRBD1 (5 bases). The germline V and J ends were trimmed by 2 bases and 4 bases, with 12 bases remaining between them. CDR3 size: 16 residues. Germline lookup yields CDR1 MDHEN and CDR2 SYDVKM.

The CDR3 here is CASSVDSDNEQFF. The DNA of the CDR3 is TGTGCCAGCAGTGTGGACAGTGACAATGAGCAGTTCTTC. This chain connects TRBV2 to TRBJ2-1; TRBD1 might be the D (6 bases). Trimming shortened V by 4 bases and J by 5 bases, and 9 bases separated the two germline ends. This CDR3 has 13 amino acids. The germline gives CDR1 SNHLY, CDR2 FYNNEI.

This clone was seen a single time. The rearrangement links TRBV5-1 to TRBJ1-1; TRBD1 aligns across 7 bases. The CDR3 totals 16 residues. After removal of 0 bases from V and 0 bases from J, the junction contained 5 bases not matched to a gene. CDR1 is SGHRS and CDR2 is YFSETQ in the germline V gene. The chain's CDR3 is CASSLAAGGLNTEAFF. In DNA form, the CDR3 reads TGCGCCAGCAGCTTGGCCGCAGGGGGACTGAACACTGAAGCTTTCTTT.

This chain joins TRBV7-7 and TRBJ2-3; 9 nucleotides align to TRBD1. J gave up 9 bases and V 5 bases, and 6 bases lay outside the gene matches. Germline V gene data show CDR1 as SSHAT and CDR2 as FNYEAQ (reference sequence). CDR3 length: 13 residues. This CDR3 is CASSPGQGETQYF. The DNA of the CDR3 is TGTGCCAGCAGCCCGGGACAGGGTGAGACGCAGTATTTT.

The chain joins TRBV2 to TRBJ2-1; D is uncertain. CDR3 length: 11 residues. Trimming left V 9 bases short and J 10 bases short, with 13 bases between. The germline CDR1 and CDR2 sequences are SNHLY and FYNNEI. The chain's CDR3 is CASSNGWEQFF. The CDR3 DNA sequence: TGTGCCAGTAGCAATGGGTGGGAGCAGTTCTTC. Together with reference TRBV2 and TRBJ2-1, the CDR3 gives the full variable domain: EPEVTQTPSHQVTQMGQEVILRCVPISNHLYFYWYRQILGQKVEFLVSFYNNEISEKSEIFDDQFSVERPDGSNFTLKIRSTKLEDSAMYFCASSNGWEQFFGPGTRLTVL.

The rearrangement uses TRBV5-4 and TRBJ1-2, with D perhaps TRBD1 (5 bases). The V and J ends lost 7 bases and 1 base respectively, with 14 bases between them. This CDR3 has 14 amino acids. Germline CDR1 and CDR2: SGHNT and YYREEE (reference sequence). The CDR3 nucleotides are TGTGCCAGCCAAGAAGGGGTGGATAACTATGGCTACACCTTC. Translation gives CASQEGVDNYGYTF.

The rearrangement links TRBV10-3 to TRBJ1-3, with no clear D. The CDR3 has 16 residues. Germline V gene sequence: CDR1 ENHRY, CDR2 SYGVKD. Between the trimmed V and J ends, which lost 3 bases and 0 bases, there was a span of 12 bases. The DNA of the CDR3 is TGTGCCATCAGTGACCCGAACGGGATCTCTGGAAACACCATATATTTT. Protein: CAISDPNGISGNTIYF.